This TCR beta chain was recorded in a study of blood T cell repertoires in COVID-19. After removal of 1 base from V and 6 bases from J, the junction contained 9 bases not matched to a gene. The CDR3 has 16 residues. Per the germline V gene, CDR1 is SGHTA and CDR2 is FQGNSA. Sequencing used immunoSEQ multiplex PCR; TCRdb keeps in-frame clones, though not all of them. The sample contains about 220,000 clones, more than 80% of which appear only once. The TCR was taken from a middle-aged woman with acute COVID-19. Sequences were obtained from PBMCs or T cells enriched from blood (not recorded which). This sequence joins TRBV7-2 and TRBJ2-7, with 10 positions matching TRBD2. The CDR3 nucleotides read TGTGCCAGCAGCTTAGTCGTGGGGCCTAGCGGGGGCGAGCAGTACTTC. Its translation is CASSLVVGPSGGEQYF.